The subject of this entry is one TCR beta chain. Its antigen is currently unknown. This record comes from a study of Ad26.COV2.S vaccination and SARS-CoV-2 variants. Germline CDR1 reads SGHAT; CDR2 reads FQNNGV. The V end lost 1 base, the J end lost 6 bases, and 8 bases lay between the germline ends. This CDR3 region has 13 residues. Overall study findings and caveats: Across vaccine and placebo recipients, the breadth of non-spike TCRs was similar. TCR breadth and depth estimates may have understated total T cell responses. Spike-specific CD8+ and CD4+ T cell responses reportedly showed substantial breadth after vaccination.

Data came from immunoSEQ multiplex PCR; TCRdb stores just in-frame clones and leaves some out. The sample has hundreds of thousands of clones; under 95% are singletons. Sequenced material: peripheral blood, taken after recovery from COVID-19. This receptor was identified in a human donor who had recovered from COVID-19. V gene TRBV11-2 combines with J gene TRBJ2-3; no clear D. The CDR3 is CASSLGYPDTQYF. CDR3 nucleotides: TGTGCCAGCAGCTTAGGATACCCCGATACGCAGTATTTT.